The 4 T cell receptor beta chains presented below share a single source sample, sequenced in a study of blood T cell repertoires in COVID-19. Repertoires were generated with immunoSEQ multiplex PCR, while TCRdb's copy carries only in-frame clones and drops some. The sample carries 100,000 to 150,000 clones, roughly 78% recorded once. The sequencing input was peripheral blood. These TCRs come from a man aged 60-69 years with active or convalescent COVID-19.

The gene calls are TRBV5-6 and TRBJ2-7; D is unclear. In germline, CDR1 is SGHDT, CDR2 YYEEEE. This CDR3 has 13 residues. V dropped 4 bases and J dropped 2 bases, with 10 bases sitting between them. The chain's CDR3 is CASSPVGTYEQYF. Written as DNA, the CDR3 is TGTGCCAGCAGCCCGGTCGGTACCTACGAGCAGTACTTC.

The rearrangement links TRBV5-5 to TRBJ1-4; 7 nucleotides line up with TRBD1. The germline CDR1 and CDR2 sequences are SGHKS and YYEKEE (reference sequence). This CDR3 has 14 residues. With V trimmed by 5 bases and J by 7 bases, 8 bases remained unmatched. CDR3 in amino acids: CASSTLAGGEKLFF. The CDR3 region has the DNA TGTGCCAGCAGTACTCTAGCAGGGGGTGAAAAACTGTTTTTT.

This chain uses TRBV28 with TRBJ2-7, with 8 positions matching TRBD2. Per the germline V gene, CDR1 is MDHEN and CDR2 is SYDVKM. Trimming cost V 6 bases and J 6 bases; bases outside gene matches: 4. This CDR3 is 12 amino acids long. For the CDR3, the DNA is TGTGCCAGCAGCGGCAGCGGGAGCGAGCAGTACTTC. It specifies CASSGSGSEQYF.

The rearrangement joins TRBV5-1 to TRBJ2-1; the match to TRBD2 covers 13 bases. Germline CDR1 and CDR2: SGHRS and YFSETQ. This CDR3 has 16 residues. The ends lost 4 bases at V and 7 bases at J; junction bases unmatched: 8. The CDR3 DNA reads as TGCGCCAGCAGCCCCTGGACTAGCGGGAGTCAAAATGAGCAGTTCTTC. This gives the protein CASSPWTSGSQNEQFF.